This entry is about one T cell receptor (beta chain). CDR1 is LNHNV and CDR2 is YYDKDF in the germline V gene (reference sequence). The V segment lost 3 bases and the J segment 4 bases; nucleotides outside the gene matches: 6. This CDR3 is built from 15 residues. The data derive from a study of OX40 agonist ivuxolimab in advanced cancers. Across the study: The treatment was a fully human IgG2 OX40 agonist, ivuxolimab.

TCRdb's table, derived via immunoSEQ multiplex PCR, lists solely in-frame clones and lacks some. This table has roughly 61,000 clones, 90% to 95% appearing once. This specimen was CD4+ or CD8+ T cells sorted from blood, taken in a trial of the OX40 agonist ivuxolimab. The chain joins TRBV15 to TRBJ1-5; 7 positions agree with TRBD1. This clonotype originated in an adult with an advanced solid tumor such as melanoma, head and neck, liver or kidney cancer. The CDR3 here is CATSSVDRLNQPQHF. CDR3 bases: TGTGCCACCAGCAGTGTGGACAGGTTGAATCAGCCCCAGCATTTT.